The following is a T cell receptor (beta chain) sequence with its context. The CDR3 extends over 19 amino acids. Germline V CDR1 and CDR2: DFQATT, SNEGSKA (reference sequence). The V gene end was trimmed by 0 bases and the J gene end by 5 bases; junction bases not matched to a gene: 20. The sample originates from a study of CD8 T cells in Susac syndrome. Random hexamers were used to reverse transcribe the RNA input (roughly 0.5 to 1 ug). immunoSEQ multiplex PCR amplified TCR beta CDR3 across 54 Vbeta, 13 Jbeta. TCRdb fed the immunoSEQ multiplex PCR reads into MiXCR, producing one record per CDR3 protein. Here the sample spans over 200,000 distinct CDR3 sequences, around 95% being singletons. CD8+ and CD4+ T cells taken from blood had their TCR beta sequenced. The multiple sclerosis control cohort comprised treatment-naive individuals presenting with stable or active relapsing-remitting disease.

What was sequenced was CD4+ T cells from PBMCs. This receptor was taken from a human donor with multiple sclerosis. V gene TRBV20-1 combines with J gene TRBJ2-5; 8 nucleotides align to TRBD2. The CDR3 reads CSARDIRLGAGAGEETQYF. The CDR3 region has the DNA TGCAGTGCTAGAGATATCCGATTGGGAGCGGGGGCCGGGGAGGAGACCCAGTACTTC.